This entry is about one T cell receptor (beta chain). This entry is derived from a study of CD8 T cells in Susac syndrome. With random hexamers, about 0.45 to 1 ug RNA was reverse transcribed. Coverage of TCR beta CDR3 amplification by immunoSEQ multiplex PCR extended to 54 Vbeta and 13 Jbeta. TCRdb itself ran the immunoSEQ multiplex PCR reads through MiXCR, one entry per CDR3 protein. The table lists roughly 200,000 distinct CDR3 sequences, approximately 94% of them singletons. The CDR3 has 15 residues. Trimming stripped 0 bases from V and 3 bases from J, with 12 bases between. Germline V CDR1 and CDR2: LNHNV, YYDKDF (reference sequence).

The sequenced material came from CD4+ T cells from PBMCs. The sequence derives from a human donor with multiple sclerosis. V usage is TRBV15 and J usage is TRBJ2-7; D gene uncertain. The CDR3 DNA follows: TGTGCCACCAGCAGAGATGGGCTGGATAACTACGAGCAGTACTTC. It codes for CATSRDGLDNYEQYF.